The rows below give T cell receptor beta chains drawn from one sample of a study of blood T cell repertoires in COVID-19. Produced via immunoSEQ multiplex PCR; TCRdb's table is partial and in-frame only. The sample has about 130,000 clones; around nine tenths are singletons. Sequencing was carried out using peripheral blood. All receptors come from a woman aged 80 or over with acute or convalescent COVID-19. CDR3s include the opening cysteine and the closing phenylalanine or tryptophan. The order of the fields is CDR3 DNA, CDR3 protein, J gene, clone size, D gene, V gene, CDR3 length. The D gene is left open where the match is weak. Clone size is stated in some rows and not others, as once, few, many or a class when expanded.

TGTGCCAGCAGCCAAGCAACAGGGGCGAGCACAGATACGCAGTATTTT	CASSQATGASTDTQYF	TRBJ2-3	.	TRBD1	TRBV4-2	16
TGCGCCAGCAGTCAAAATCCCTCTCCAGGGGGCCCTTCTGGAAACACCATATATTTT	CASSQNPSPGGPSGNTIYF	TRBJ1-3	.	TRBD1	TRBV23-1	19
TGTGCCATCAGTGAGGAGTACAGGGTCAGTGGAAACACCATATATTTT	CAISEEYRVSGNTIYF	TRBJ1-3	.	.	TRBV10-3	16
TGTGCCAGTAGTTTTTTAACGACAGGGGTCAATCAGCCCCAGCATTTT	CASSFLTTGVNQPQHF	TRBJ1-5	.	TRBD1	TRBV19	16
TGTGCCAGCAGCCCCGGACAGGGGAGCTCTGGAAACACCATATATTTT	CASSPGQGSSGNTIYF	TRBJ1-3	.	TRBD1	TRBV3-1/TRBV3-2	16
TGTGCCAGCGGCCGGTTGCGAGATGGAGATACGCAGTATTTT	CASGRLRDGDTQYF	TRBJ2-3	.	.	TRBV6-2/TRBV6-3	14
TGTGCCAGCAGCGCTGCAGGGGGCACTGAAGCTTTCTTT	CASSAAGGTEAFF	TRBJ1-1	.	TRBD1	TRBV3-1/TRBV3-2	13
TGCGCCAGCAGCCAAGGGTATAGATCGGGACAGGGGGACAATGAGCAGTTCTTC	CASSQGYRSGQGDNEQFF	TRBJ2-1	few	TRBD1	TRBV4-1	18
TGTGCCAGTAGTATAGACATCGGGGCCGGGGAGCTGTTTTTT	CASSIDIGAGELFF	TRBJ2-2	.	.	TRBV19	14
TGTGCCAGCAGTGAAGCGCAGGGGGATGAGCAGTTCTTC	CASSEAQGDEQFF	TRBJ2-1	.	TRBD1	TRBV6-1	13
TGTGCCAGCAGTTACAGGCCTCAAGAGACCCAGTACTTC	CASSYRPQETQYF	TRBJ2-5	.	.	TRBV27	13
TGTGCCAGCAGCGTAGCGGGGTCAGGAAACACCATATATTTT	CASSVAGSGNTIYF	TRBJ1-3	.	.	TRBV9	14
TGCGCCAGCAGCCAAGGACCCGGAGGGGGCGCTAACTATGGCTACACCTTC	CASSQGPGGGANYGYTF	TRBJ1-2	once	TRBD1	TRBV4-1	17
TGTGCCAGCAGTGCCGCCTCTATCGGTTCCTATTTGGGCTACACCTTC	CASSAASIGSYLGYTF	TRBJ1-2	.	.	TRBV28	16
TGTGCCAGCAGCCAAGATTCGACAGGCGGAGAGACCCAGTACTTC	CASSQDSTGGETQYF	TRBJ2-5	.	.	TRBV4-2	15
TGTGCCAGCAGTTACAGGGGCATGAACACTGAAGCTTTCTTT	CASSYRGMNTEAFF	TRBJ1-1	.	.	TRBV6-5	14
TGTGCCAGCAGTTTAAGACAGCGACCTGAGGAGATCTTT	CASSLRQRPEEIF	TRBJ1-1	.	.	TRBV27	13
TGTGCCAGCAGCGTAGGAGGGATGCATGCAGATACGCAGTATTTT	CASSVGGMHADTQYF	TRBJ2-3	.	.	TRBV9	15
TGTGCCAGCAGAAGCGGGACTAGCGGCAATGAGCAGTTCTTC	CASRSGTSGNEQFF	TRBJ2-1	.	TRBD2	TRBV6-1	14
TGTGCCAGCAGCCAGACAGGGGTAGAGACCCAGTACTTC	CASSQTGVETQYF	TRBJ2-5	few	TRBD1	TRBV5-6	13
TGTGCCAGCAGTTACCGGGGGGCGAACACCGGGGAGCTGTTTTTT	CASSYRGANTGELFF	TRBJ2-2	once	TRBD2	TRBV6-5	15
TGTGCCAGTAGTGGGACAGGGGGTTATGGGGCCAACGTCCTGACTTTC	CASSGTGGYGANVLTF	TRBJ2-6	.	TRBD1	TRBV19	16
TGTGCCAGCAGCTTAGCCTCGGGGGGGCCAAATCAGCCCCAGCATTTT	CASSLASGGPNQPQHF	TRBJ1-5	.	.	TRBV7-6	16
TGTGCCAGCAGCTTAAACAGGGGAAACACCATATATTTT	CASSLNRGNTIYF	TRBJ1-3	.	.	TRBV7-3	13
TGTGCCAGCAGTAGAGCTAGCGGGGGGAACACCGGGGAGCTGTTTTTT	CASSRASGGNTGELFF	TRBJ2-2	.	TRBD2	TRBV6-2/TRBV6-3	16
TGTGCCAGCAGCCAAGATTACGGGGATCAGTTCTTC	CASSQDYGDQFF	TRBJ2-1	.	.	TRBV4-2	12
TGTGCCAGCAGCTACGGCGGGGGGCCAGCTTTCTTT	CASSYGGGPAFF	TRBJ1-1	once	.	TRBV3-1/TRBV3-2	12
TGTGCCAGCCGATCCGAGGGGACTAGTTCCTACAATGAGCAGTTCTTC	CASRSEGTSSYNEQFF	TRBJ2-1	.	TRBD2	TRBV28	16
TGTGCTAGTGCTTTGGTACAGCAGTATGGGGATAGCGGGTTCTCCTACAATGAGCAGTTCTTC	CASALVQQYGDSGFSYNEQFF	TRBJ2-1	.	TRBD2	TRBV12-5	21
TGTGCCAGCAGTCCCCGAGTAGCCCGAGGGAGAGAGACCCAGTACTTC	CASSPRVARGRETQYF	TRBJ2-5	.	.	TRBV27	16